These 29 T cell receptor beta chains came from one sample sequenced in a study of blood T cell repertoires in COVID-19 (dated by TCRdb to the early 2020s). The library was generated by the immunoSEQ multiplex PCR assay. TCRdb carries this immuneACCESS record with in-frame sequences only. Its versions omit some clonotypes, under half of them owing to an unresolved V gene in the studies checked, with the rest unexplained. For this sample the table gives around 19,000 clones, of which about four fifths were detected only once. The ten largest clones add up to around 50% of the sample. The sample comprised peripheral blood. These receptors all stem from a man older than 75 with acute or convalescent COVID-19.

The CDR3 is CATSRRDRAYGYTF. For the CDR3, the DNA is TGTGCCACCAGCAGACGGGACAGGGCCTATGGCTACACCTTC. This chain links TRBV15 with TRBJ1-2; 9 bases are shared with TRBD1. The CDR3 is 14 amino acids. Germline CDR1 and CDR2: LNHNV and YYDKDF (reference sequence). V dropped 2 bases and J dropped 4; count of bases not matched to a gene: 2.

This rearrangement joins TRBV27 to TRBJ2-7, with D uncertain. Germline-derived CDR1 and CDR2 are MNHEY and SMNVEV (reference sequence). The CDR3 is 16 amino acids. Trimming pared 6 bases from V and 6 bases from J, leaving 24 bases between. CDR3 loop: CASRATSWLGSIEQYF. In DNA, the CDR3 is TGTGCCAGCAGGGCGACTTCTTGGTTGGGTTCAATCGAGCAGTACTTC.

This clone was observed a few times. V and J are TRBV4-3 and TRBJ2-2; D not certain. This CDR3 has 14 amino acids. Trimming left V 0 bases short and J 4 bases short, with 6 bases between. CDR1 is LGHNA and CDR2 is YSLEER in the germline V gene. CDR3 region: CASSQDPGTGELFF. For the CDR3, the DNA is TGCGCCAGCAGCCAAGATCCGGGCACCGGGGAGCTGTTTTTT.

The gene calls are TRBV6-5 and TRBJ2-1; TRBD2 aligns across 8 bases. The CDR3 contains 15 residues. J gave up 10 bases and V 5 bases, and 13 bases lay outside the gene matches. Germline-derived CDR1 and CDR2 are MNHEY and SVGAGI. The CDR3 is CASSPAVAGYGEQFF. The CDR3 DNA reads TGTGCCAGCAGTCCCGCGGTAGCGGGATACGGAGAGCAGTTCTTC.

The V call is TRBV27, the J call TRBJ2-1; D is unclear. Between the trimmed V and J ends, which lost 5 bases and 9 bases, there was a span of 11 bases. Germline CDR1 is MNHEY and CDR2 is SMNVEV (reference sequence). The CDR3 has 12 residues. CDR3 sequence reads: CASSPRYGEQFF. CDR3 nucleotide sequence: TGTGCCAGCAGTCCCCGGTACGGTGAGCAGTTCTTC.

V gene TRBV18 combines with J gene TRBJ2-5; D uncertain. CDR1 is KGHSH and CDR2 is LQKENI in the germline V gene. Trimming cost V 6 bases and J 4 bases, with 12 bases left between them. The CDR3 covers 13 residues. The CDR3 DNA follows: TGTGCCAGCTCGCAAAATGGGCCAGAGACCCAGTACTTC. This gives the protein CASSQNGPETQYF.

A few counts support this clone. This chain links TRBV24-1 with TRBJ1-5; D not certain. In germline, CDR1 is KGHDR, CDR2 SFDVKD. The CDR3 loop spans 17 amino acids. Trimming left V 2 bases short and J 1 base short, with 14 bases between. The CDR3: CATSDYERWRSNQPQHF. CDR3 DNA sequence: TGTGCCACCAGTGATTATGAAAGGTGGAGAAGCAATCAGCCCCAGCATTTT.

The J gene is TRBJ1-6, the V gene TRBV15; no firm D call. The germline V gene has CDR1 LNHNV and CDR2 YYDKDF (reference sequence). CDR3 size: 16 residues. The V end lost 1 base, the J end lost 4 bases, and 11 bases lay between the germline ends. In nucleotides, the CDR3 is TGTGCCACCAGCAGAGGGGAGTCCGCGTATAATTCACCCCTCCACTTT. Encoded protein: CATSRGESAYNSPLHF.

The chain combines TRBV3-1 (or the pseudogene TRBV3-2) with TRBJ2-2, with a tentative D call TRBD1 (6 bases). The length of the CDR3 is 13 residues. CDR1 LGHDT and CDR2 YNNKEL come from the germline V gene (reference sequence). V dropped 6 bases and J dropped 6 bases, with 11 bases sitting between them. The chain's CDR3 is CASRKDSAGELFF. The CDR3 bases are TGTGCCAGCAGGAAGGACAGCGCCGGGGAGCTGTTTTTT.

This chain uses TRBV6-2 or TRBV6-3 with TRBJ1-5; no clear D. The V end was cut by 5 bases, the J end by 3 bases, with 8 bases between. This CDR3 comprises 13 residues. Germline CDR1 is MNHEY and CDR2 is SVGEGT. The CDR3 sequence is CASSAHDNQPQHF. CDR3 DNA: TGTGCCAGCAGTGCGCATGACAATCAGCCCCAGCATTTT.

The chain is built from TRBV11-2 and TRBJ2-3, with D maybe TRBD1 (6 bases). Germline-derived CDR1 and CDR2 are SGHAT and FQNNGV. The CDR3 has 16 amino acids. Deletions cut 5 bases from V and 0 bases from J, with 15 bases between. The CDR3 here is CASSLTGQGSTDTQYF. CDR3 DNA: TGTGCCAGCAGCCTAACTGGGCAGGGGAGCACAGATACGCAGTATTTT.

The V gene is TRBV9, the J gene TRBJ2-1; TRBD2 aligns across 10 bases. V was clipped by 0 bases and J by 6 bases; unmatched bases: 12. The CDR3 covers 18 residues. Germline lookup yields CDR1 SGDLS and CDR2 YYNGEE. Here the CDR3 reads CASSVELISGLAPNEQFF. CDR3 nucleotides: TGTGCCAGCAGCGTAGAGCTTATTTCGGGACTAGCGCCCAATGAGCAGTTCTTC.

The chain employs TRBV2 and TRBJ1-6; D is perhaps TRBD1 (6 bases). CDR3 length: 15 residues. Germline V gene sequence: CDR1 SNHLY, CDR2 FYNNEI. Trimming cost V 0 bases and J 8 bases, with 11 bases left between them. The CDR3 nucleotides read TGTGCCAGCAGTGAAGCGCACAGGGTATATTCACCCCTCCACTTT. Translating gives CASSEAHRVYSPLHF.

In its sample, this clone was seen once. V is TRBV24-1 and J is TRBJ2-5; 9 positions match TRBD1. Trimming at V came to 0 bases and at J to 2 bases, leaving 6 bases not matched to a gene. Germline loops: CDR1 KGHDR, CDR2 SFDVKD. CDR3 length: 17 residues. The CDR3 here is CATSDLKQGQGQETQYF. The CDR3 DNA sequence: TGTGCCACCAGTGATTTGAAACAGGGACAGGGACAAGAGACCCAGTACTTC.

This clone was seen only once. This sequence joins TRBV24-1 and TRBJ2-2, with TRBD1 identical over 10 bases. CDR1 KGHDR and CDR2 SFDVKD come from the germline V gene. V gave up 5 bases and J gave up 5 bases; unmatched junction bases: 16. This CDR3 region has 19 residues. Here the CDR3 DNA reads TGTGCCACCAGTGGTGTCCCCTCCTGGACAGGGGGTTGGACCGGGGAGCTGTTTTTT. It specifies CATSGVPSWTGGWTGELFF.

This clone was found a few times. The V call is TRBV30, the J call TRBJ1-2, with D possibly being TRBD1 (5 bases). V was shortened by 0 bases and J by 4 bases, with 12 bases between the two germline ends. This CDR3 is 14 amino acids long. From germline, CDR1 is GTSNPN and CDR2 SVGIG (reference sequence). Here the CDR3 reads CAWSVLRTSYGYTF. CDR3 sequence (DNA): TGTGCCTGGAGTGTACTCCGGACATCCTATGGCTACACCTTC.

The CDR3 DNA sequence: TGTGCCAGCAGCTTACGGACTAGTGACGAGCAGTACTTC. Protein: CASSLRTSDEQYF. The chain joins TRBV11-2 to TRBJ2-7; TRBD2 agrees at 7 bases. V lost 2 bases and J lost 5; bases outside the gene matches: 3. CDR1 is SGHAT, CDR2 FQNNGV, per germline. The CDR3 contains 13 residues.

This clone was seen a single time. One end of the junction varies from germline; a read error may be responsible. The chain links TRBV28 to TRBJ2-2, with 9 bases aligning to TRBD2. The CDR3 covers 15 residues. Germline values: CDR1 MDHEN, CDR2 SYDVKM. The CDR3: CASNLLAGNTGELFF. Here the CDR3 DNA reads TGTGCCAGCAATTTACTAGCGGGGAACACCGGGGAGCTGTTTTTT.

The chain is built from TRBV5-4 and TRBJ1-1; D is perhaps TRBD1 (5 bases). The CDR3 is 14 residues long. Germline V gene lookup returns CDR1 SGHNT and CDR2 YYREEE (reference sequence). The germline V and J ends were trimmed by 2 bases and 1 base, with 9 bases remaining between them. CDR3 sequence: CASSFLGPNTEAFF. Written as DNA, the CDR3 is TGTGCCAGCAGCTTTCTGGGGCCGAACACTGAAGCTTTCTTT.

CDR3 loop: CASSQEVASGSSYEQYF. The CDR3 DNA follows: TGTGCCAGCAGCCAAGAAGTGGCCTCCGGGAGCTCCTACGAGCAGTACTTC. This chain joins TRBV4-2 and TRBJ2-7; the D gene is possibly TRBD2 (6 bases). The CDR3 extends over 17 amino acids. The V end lost 0 bases, the J end lost 0 bases, and 15 bases lay between the germline ends. CDR1 and CDR2 (germline): LGHNA, YNFKEQ.

This chain uses TRBV6-6 with TRBJ1-5; no firm D call. CDR1 is MNHNY and CDR2 is SVGAGI in the germline V gene (reference sequence). V was shortened by 4 bases and J by 3 bases, with 10 bases between the two germline ends. The CDR3 runs to 14 residues. CDR3 nucleotides: TGTGCCAGCAGTTTGGGCACCTACAATCAGCCCCAGCATTTT. Protein sequence: CASSLGTYNQPQHF.

The V and J genes are TRBV7-2 and TRBJ2-7, with TRBD2 matching over 9 bases. Germline CDR1 is SGHTA and CDR2 is FQGNSA. CDR3 size: 16 residues. Trimming took 5 bases from V and 4 from J; bases not matched to a gene: 12. CDR3 sequence (DNA): TGTGCCAGCAGCCCCATGGGGGATAGCGGGGGTTACGAGCAGTACTTC. It yields the protein CASSPMGDSGGYEQYF.

This sequence joins TRBV19 and TRBJ2-1; the match to TRBD2 covers 14 bases. The V and J ends lost 4 bases and 9 bases, in that order; junction bases with no gene match: 11. The CDR3 runs to 17 residues. Germline V gene sequence: CDR1 LNHDA, CDR2 SQIVND (reference sequence). The CDR3 DNA sequence: TGTGCCAGTAGTACCCGCGGGACTAGCGGGAGTTATAGTGAGCAGTTCTTC. Amino acids: CASSTRGTSGSYSEQFF.

This sequence joins TRBV7-6 and TRBJ2-1, with 11 nucleotides matching TRBD2. Unmatched junction bases numbered 12, after V lost 5 bases and J lost 0 bases. Germline V gene sequence: CDR1 SGHVS, CDR2 FNYEAQ. This CDR3 is built from 19 residues. The CDR3, as DNA: TGTGCCAGCAGCCCCCCCTTAGCGGGAGGGTTAAGCTCCTACAATGAGCAGTTCTTC. As protein: CASSPPLAGGLSSYNEQFF.

The chain combines TRBV15 with TRBJ2-7; D is possibly TRBD2 (6 bases). The length of the CDR3 is 14 residues. The ends were cut back, 2 bases at V and 5 bases at J, with 13 bases in the middle. CDR1 is LNHNV and CDR2 is YYDKDF in the germline V gene (reference sequence). CDR3 loop: CATSRRGLVDEQYF. The CDR3 region has the DNA TGTGCCACCAGCAGACGGGGGTTGGTGGACGAGCAGTACTTC. Using reference TRBV15 and TRBJ2-7 for the parts outside the CDR3, the full variable domain is DAMVIQNPRYQVTQFGKPVTLSCSQTLNHNVMYWYQQKSSQAPKLLFHYYDKDFNNEADTPDNFQSRRPNTSFCFLDIRSPGLGDTAMYLCATSRRGLVDEQYFGPGTRLTVT.

This clone appeared a few times. The chain employs TRBV19 and TRBJ2-5; the D is unclear. The CDR3 sequence is 14 residues long. The germline V gene has CDR1 LNHDA and CDR2 SQIVND (reference sequence). The ends were cut back, 4 bases at V and 5 bases at J, with 14 bases in the middle. The CDR3 spells CASSTTGDWETQYF. DNA of the CDR3: TGTGCCAGTAGTACCACGGGTGACTGGGAGACCCAGTACTTC.

V is TRBV5-4 and J is TRBJ2-3; 8 bases are shared with TRBD2. The CDR3 has 16 amino acids. The germline V gene has CDR1 SGHNT and CDR2 YYREEE (reference sequence). The V segment lost 4 bases and the J segment 1 base; nucleotides outside the gene matches: 8. CDR3 in DNA: TGTGCCAGCAGCAAACCAGCGGGAGCGGGCACAGATACGCAGTATTTT. It translates to CASSKPAGAGTDTQYF.

The chain is built from TRBV7-2 and TRBJ2-3, with D unresolved. This CDR3 has 13 residues. The V end lost 5 bases, the J end lost 5 bases, and 11 bases lay between the germline ends. CDR1 is SGHTA, CDR2 FQGNSA, per germline. CDR3 sequence reads: CASSVLRGDTQYF. DNA for the CDR3: TGTGCCAGCAGCGTACTCAGAGGAGATACGCAGTATTTT.

The V and J genes are TRBV19 and TRBJ2-2, with 7 bases identical to TRBD1. This CDR3 spans 14 amino acids. CDR1 and CDR2 (germline): LNHDA, SQIVND (reference sequence). Trimming at V came to 8 bases and at J to 6 bases, leaving 9 bases not matched to a gene. The CDR3 loop is CASVRGGASGELFF. CDR3 nucleotide sequence: TGTGCCAGTGTAAGAGGGGGCGCCTCCGGGGAGCTGTTTTTT. The full variable domain, its missing parts supplied by reference TRBV19 and TRBJ2-2, is DGGITQSPKYLFRKEGQNVTLSCEQNLNHDAMYWYRQDPGQGLRLIYYSQIVNDFQKGDIAEGYSVSREKKESFPLTVTSAQKNPTAFYLCASVRGGASGELFFGEGSRLTVL.